Sequencing of this T cell receptor beta chain was carried out in a study of CD8+ T cells in alopecia areata. Study as a whole: Twice daily, treated patients received 5 to 10 mg of oral tofacitinib.

RNA was isolated and reverse transcribed to cDNA, the sequencing template. Data came from immunoSEQ multiplex PCR; TCRdb stores just in-frame clones and leaves some out. This sample has some 150,000 clones, with roughly 64% found just once. Researchers took lesional scalp punch biopsies and peripheral blood from people who were alopecia areata patients. This TCR came from a human donor with alopecia areata. The specimen was CD4+ T cells sorted from blood, collected at week 0.

The CDR3 DNA reads TGTGCCAGCAGTGAAAGGGGTCTCTATGGCTACACCTTC. Residues: CASSERGLYGYTF. The chain combines TRBV2 with TRBJ1-2; perhaps TRBD1 as D (5 bases). Germline V CDR1 and CDR2: SNHLY, FYNNEI. CDR3 size: 13 residues. V was clipped by 2 bases and J by 4 bases, with 8 bases between them.